The TCR beta chain under discussion was sequenced for a study of blood T cell repertoires in COVID-19. Study overall: Specimens from acute and convalescent COVID-19 originated in the United States, Italy and Spain. T cells, B-cell-depleted T cells, or PBMCs provided the cDNA or gDNA that served as material.

V lost 7 bases, J lost 0 bases, and 7 bases lay in between. This CDR3 region has 12 residues. CDR1 and CDR2 from the germline V gene are SGHRS and YFSETQ. In the authors' workflow: Estimation of nucleated cell counts relied on the amplification of reference gene primers. Data came from immunoSEQ multiplex PCR; TCRdb stores just in-frame clones and leaves some out. V, J and clone size reflect that table, while D and trimming were determined from the DNA. The repertoire holds more than 110,000 clones, with roughly 80% as singletons. The chain links TRBV5-1 to TRBJ1-2; no clear D. Sequencing was carried out using peripheral blood. This clonotype originated in a woman aged 55-70 years with acute or convalescent COVID-19. CDR3 nucleotides: TGCGCCAGCCGCGAAGCTAACTATGGCTACACCTTC. The encoded protein is CASREANYGYTF. Filled out from reference TRBV5-1 and TRBJ1-2, the complete variable domain reads KAGVTQTPRYLIKTRGQQVTLSCSPISGHRSVSWYQQTPGQGLQFLFEYFSETQRNKGNFPGRFSGRQFSNSRSEMNVSTLELGDSALYLCASREANYGYTFGSGTRLTVV.